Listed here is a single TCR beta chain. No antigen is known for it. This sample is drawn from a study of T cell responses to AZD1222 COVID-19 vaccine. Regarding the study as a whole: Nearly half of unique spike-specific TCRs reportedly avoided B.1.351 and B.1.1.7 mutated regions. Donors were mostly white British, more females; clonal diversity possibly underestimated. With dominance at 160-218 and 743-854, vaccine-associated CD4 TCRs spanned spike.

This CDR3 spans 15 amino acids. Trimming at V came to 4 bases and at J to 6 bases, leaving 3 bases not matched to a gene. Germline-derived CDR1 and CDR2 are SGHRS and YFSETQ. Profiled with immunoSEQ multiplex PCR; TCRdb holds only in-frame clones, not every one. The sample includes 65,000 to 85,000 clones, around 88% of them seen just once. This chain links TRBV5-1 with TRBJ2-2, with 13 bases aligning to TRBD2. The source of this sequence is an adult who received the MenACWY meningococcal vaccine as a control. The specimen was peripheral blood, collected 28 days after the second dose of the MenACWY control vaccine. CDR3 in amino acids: CASSPGLAGPGELFF. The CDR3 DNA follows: TGCGCCAGCAGCCCGGGACTAGCGGGGCCCGGGGAGCTGTTTTTT.